This note documents a single TCR beta chain sequence. The authors' processing: Estimated nucleated cell counts came from reference gene primer amplification. Method: immunoSEQ multiplex PCR; TCRdb's copy keeps in-frame clones and lacks some. V and J calls and clone size are given by that table; D and trimming were obtained from the DNA. Counted here are roughly 220,000 clones, around 84% occurring once; the ten biggest clones make up more than 4.5%. These data come from a study of blood T cell repertoires in COVID-19. The germline CDR1 and CDR2 sequences are GTSNPN and SVGIG (reference sequence). The CDR3 contains 17 residues. The germline V and J ends were trimmed by 2 bases and 4 bases, with 23 bases remaining between them.

The receptor was derived from a woman aged 60-75 years who had recovered from COVID-19. Specimen: peripheral blood. The V and J genes are TRBV30 and TRBJ1-1; a weak D match, TRBD1 (5 bases). CDR3 in DNA: TGTGCCTGGAGTAATCTGGGGGGATCGGGCGCGGGCACTGAAGCTTTCTTT. Protein: CAWSNLGGSGAGTEAFF.